The 25 T cell receptor beta chains below all came from one sample that was sequenced in a study of regulatory T cells in long-lasting Graves disease. Stated time point: persistent/refractory GD, antithyroid drugs over 5 years with positive TRAb. Extracted PBMC RNA gave rise to the TCR library. Libraries of TCR beta came from iRepertoire HTBI primers plus Arm-PCR of CDR3 regions. One entry per CDR3 protein results from TCRdb running MiXCR on the multiplex PCR reads. Among approximately 360,000 distinct CDR3 sequences, approximately 25% were seen once, and the ten largest hold 25% to 35%. The material sequenced was peripheral blood mononuclear cells (PBMCs), taken when the disease was refractory, from a patient treated with antithyroid drugs. The receptors derive from a woman aged 35 to 49 with Graves disease.

The chain combines TRBV4-2 with TRBJ2-5; D is perhaps TRBD2 (6 bases). The CDR3 is 16 amino acids. Per the germline V gene, CDR1 is LGHNA and CDR2 is YNFKEQ. The V end was cut by 0 bases, the J end by 1 base, with 12 bases between. CDR3 amino acids: CASSQELALSQETQYF. As DNA, the CDR3 is TGTGCCAGCAGCCAAGAACTAGCCCTGAGCCAAGAGACCCAGTACTTC.

This clonotype has just a few counts. The chain uses TRBV20-1 and TRBJ2-5; TRBD2 matches 7 bases. Germline lookup yields CDR1 DFQATT and CDR2 SNEGSKA (reference sequence). V shed 6 bases, J shed 2 bases, and the junction held 9 bases outside the gene matches. The CDR3 is 14 amino acids. The CDR3 nucleotides read TGCAGTGCAATTGGGACTACTAAACAAGAGACCCAGTACTTC. Its translation is CSAIGTTKQETQYF.

This clonotype was detected once. This clone may be a read error of a much larger clone one base away. The chain is built from TRBV6-2 or TRBV6-3 and TRBJ2-7; the D call may be TRBD1 or TRBD2 (7 bases each). Germline values: CDR1 MNHEY, CDR2 SVGEGT. This CDR3 spans 13 amino acids. Here the CDR3 reads CAGRIQGGSEQYF. The CDR3 bases are TGTGCCGGCAGGATCCAGGGGGGGTCCGAGCAGTACTTC.

This clonotype was detected a few times. The chain employs TRBV10-1 and TRBJ2-1, with D possibly TRBD1 on 6 matching bases. CDR1 WNHNN and CDR2 SYGVQD come from the germline V gene (reference sequence). This CDR3 is built from 13 residues. V lost 5 bases, J lost 8 bases, and 13 bases lay in between. CDR3 sequence reads: CASSPNRVHEQFF. The CDR3, as DNA: TGCGCCAGCAGTCCTAACAGGGTCCATGAGCAGTTCTTC.

This chain joins TRBV19 and TRBJ2-1; TRBD2 agrees at 7 bases. Germline V CDR1 and CDR2: LNHDA, SQIVND (reference sequence). V was clipped by 1 base and J by 0 bases; unmatched bases: 6. The CDR3 is 17 residues long. This CDR3 is CASSIVKGLSSYNEQFF. The CDR3 DNA is TGTGCCAGTAGTATAGTAAAGGGACTAAGCTCCTACAATGAGCAGTTCTTC. The whole variable domain, filled in from reference TRBV19 and TRBJ2-1, reads DGGITQSPKYLFRKEGQNVTLSCEQNLNHDAMYWYRQDPGQGLRLIYYSQIVNDFQKGDIAEGYSVSREKKESFPLTVTSAQKNPTAFYLCASSIVKGLSSYNEQFFGPGTRLTVL.

This clonotype has just a few counts. CDR3 protein: CASRQGAVSNQPQHF. CDR3 bases: TGTGCCAGTAGACAGGGGGCTGTCAGCAATCAGCCCCAGCATTTT. This rearrangement joins TRBV19 to TRBJ1-5, with 9 nucleotides matching TRBD1. Germline CDR1 reads LNHDA; CDR2 reads SQIVND (reference sequence). The CDR3 is 15 amino acids. V lost 6 bases to trimming and J lost 1 base; unmatched junction nucleotides: 4. The full variable domain, completed using reference TRBV19 and TRBJ1-5, is DGGITQSPKYLFRKEGQNVTLSCEQNLNHDAMYWYRQDPGQGLRLIYYSQIVNDFQKGDIAEGYSVSREKKESFPLTVTSAQKNPTAFYLCASRQGAVSNQPQHFGDGTRLSIL.

The chain links TRBV28 to TRBJ2-7; 7 positions agree with TRBD2. CDR1 and CDR2 (germline): MDHEN, SYDVKM. This CDR3 is built from 13 residues. J was trimmed by 2 bases and V by 6 bases; bases with no gene match: 4. CDR3 DNA sequence: TGTGCCAGCAGCGCGGGACTACCCTACGAGCAGTACTTC. Translated: CASSAGLPYEQYF.

There are many counts of this clonotype. The chain uses TRBV7-9 and TRBJ1-4; D unresolved. Trimming took off 0 bases at V and 5 bases at J, with 13 bases between the two ends. CDR1 SEHNR and CDR2 FQNEAQ come from the germline V gene (reference sequence). CDR3 size: 16 residues. DNA of the CDR3: TGTGCCAGCAGCTTAGCGTTAGGGATGAAGAATGAAAAACTGTTTTTT. Translation: CASSLALGMKNEKLFF.

CDR3 loop: CASSPPHLVEQYF. CDR3 nucleotide sequence: TGTGCCAGCTCACCACCGCACTTGGTCGAGCAGTACTTC. The gene calls are TRBV18 and TRBJ2-7; no reliable D call. V dropped 0 bases and J dropped 6 bases, with 9 bases sitting between them. Per germline, CDR1 KGHSH and CDR2 LQKENI. The CDR3 covers 13 residues.

This clonotype was seen many times. This chain joins TRBV19 and TRBJ2-7; D unclear. The length of the CDR3 is 13 residues. Germline CDR1 LNHDA, CDR2 SQIVND (reference sequence). V was clipped by 6 bases and J by 5 bases, with 14 bases between them. CDR3 bases: TGTGCCAGTAGCTCGGGCTCGTGGGACGAGCAGTACTTC. Translating it yields CASSSGSWDEQYF. Using reference TRBV19 and TRBJ2-7 for the parts outside the CDR3, the full variable domain is DGGITQSPKYLFRKEGQNVTLSCEQNLNHDAMYWYRQDPGQGLRLIYYSQIVNDFQKGDIAEGYSVSREKKESFPLTVTSAQKNPTAFYLCASSSGSWDEQYFGPGTRLTVT.

This clonotype turned up a few times. This rearrangement joins TRBV5-6 to TRBJ2-7; D may be TRBD1 or TRBD2 (5 bases each). CDR1 is SGHDT, CDR2 YYEEEE, per germline. The CDR3 consists of 13 residues. The V end lost 1 base, the J end lost 6 bases, and 11 bases lay between the germline ends. The CDR3 reads CASSLKPGLEQYF. As DNA, the CDR3 is TGTGCCAGCAGCTTGAAGCCGGGGCTCGAGCAGTACTTC.

The chain has TRBV12-3 or TRBV12-4 and TRBJ1-3; D possibly corresponds to TRBD1 (5 bases). There are 18 residues in the CDR3. The germline V and J ends were trimmed by 4 bases and 4 bases, with 23 bases remaining between them. This CDR3 reads CASSSQIGPGPYGNTIYF. The CDR3, as DNA: TGTGCCAGCAGTTCCCAGATCGGCCCGGGACCCTACGGAAACACCATATATTTT.

In this sample, this clonotype turned up many times. The chain recombines TRBV28 with TRBJ1-1, with D unclear. Germline-derived CDR1 and CDR2 are MDHEN and SYDVKM. This CDR3 has 11 amino acids. The germline V and J ends were trimmed by 6 bases and 9 bases, with 11 bases remaining between them. In DNA form, the CDR3 reads TGTGCCAGCAGCTACAGATCTCAAGCTTTCTTT. The encoded protein is CASSYRSQAFF. The full variable domain, completed using reference TRBV28 and TRBJ1-1, is DVKVTQSSRYLVKRTGEKVFLECVQDMDHENMFWYRQDPGLGLRLIYFSYDVKMKEKGDIPEGYSVSREKKERFSLILESASTNQTSMYLCASSYRSQAFFGQGTRLTVV.

The chain joins TRBV7-3 to TRBJ1-5; 7 bases fit TRBD1. The CDR3 has 16 residues. V lost 5 bases to trimming and J lost 3 bases; unmatched junction nucleotides: 10. Germline CDR1 is SGHTA and CDR2 is FQGTGA. Here the CDR3 DNA reads TGTGCCAGCAGCCACCGGGACAGCGGGGCCAATCAGCCCCAGCATTTT. This gives the protein CASSHRDSGANQPQHF.

The chain links TRBV28 to TRBJ1-4, with D unclear. V shed 3 bases and J shed 7 bases, with 18 bases lying between them. The CDR3 covers 16 residues. Germline CDR1 reads MDHEN; CDR2 reads SYDVKM. The CDR3 reads CASSFFSWGDGEKLFF. In DNA form, the CDR3 reads TGTGCCAGCAGTTTTTTCAGCTGGGGTGATGGTGAAAAACTGTTTTTT.

J is TRBJ2-7 and V is TRBV19, with TRBD2 matching 12 bases. V dropped 8 bases and J dropped 5; count of bases not matched to a gene: 7. The CDR3 length is 14 residues. From germline, CDR1 is LNHDA and CDR2 SQIVND (reference sequence). The CDR3 DNA sequence: TGTGCCAGTGGTTGGACTAGCGGGAACGACGAGCAGTACTTC. It encodes CASGWTSGNDEQYF.

This clonotype was seen many times. Here the CDR3 reads CASSLGDRMSYEQYF. The DNA of the CDR3 is TGTGCCAGCAGCTTAGGGGACAGGATGTCCTACGAGCAGTACTTC. The V and J genes are TRBV7-9 and TRBJ2-7; the match to TRBD1 covers 8 bases. Germline CDR1 is SEHNR and CDR2 is FQNEAQ (reference sequence). Trimming at V came to 1 base and at J to 1 base, leaving 3 bases not matched to a gene. CDR3 size: 15 residues.

This clonotype was detected a few times. The V call is TRBV5-1, the J call TRBJ2-1; 7 nucleotides agree with TRBD2. V lost 7 bases, J lost 5 bases, and 12 bases stayed unmatched. Germline assignment: CDR1 SGHRS and CDR2 YFSETQ. CDR3 length: 15 amino acids. The CDR3 coding sequence is TGCGCCAGCGGAAAATCGGGACTACCCAACAATGAGCAGTTCTTC. This sequence encodes CASGKSGLPNNEQFF.

Concerning this clonotype itself: With a far larger clone one base away, a read error is the likely cause. This rearrangement joins TRBV28 to TRBJ2-1, with D tentatively TRBD2 (5 bases). V gave up 5 bases and J gave up 10 bases, with 15 bases separating them. This CDR3 spans 13 amino acids. CDR1 and CDR2 from the germline V gene are MDHEN and SYDVKM. DNA of the CDR3: TGTGCCAGCAGTATTCCGGGAACCTACGAGCAGTTCTTC. Translating it yields CASSIPGTYEQFF.

This clonotype was seen many times. The V call is TRBV2, the J call TRBJ2-2, with D perhaps TRBD1 (6 bases). V gave up 2 bases and J gave up 6 bases, with 25 bases separating them. The germline gives CDR1 SNHLY, CDR2 FYNNEI. The CDR3 totals 19 residues. The CDR3 coding sequence is TGTGCCAGCAGTGAATGGCAGGGGAGATTATTATTGAGGTCCGGGGAGCTGTTTTTT. The encoded protein is CASSEWQGRLLLRSGELFF.

In this sample, this clonotype turned up many times. The chain has TRBV11-2 and TRBJ1-4; no firm D call. V lost 2 bases to trimming and J lost 0 bases, with 7 bases between them. The germline gives CDR1 SGHAT, CDR2 FQNNGV. The CDR3 contains 15 residues. As DNA, the CDR3 is TGTGCCAGCAGCTTATGGGGTGCAACTAATGAAAAACTGTTTTTT. Its translation: CASSLWGATNEKLFF.

This clonotype was counted at least ten times. V and J are TRBV29-1 and TRBJ2-5; D may match TRBD1 or TRBD2 (5 bases each). This CDR3 has 13 residues. Germline V lookup: CDR1 SQVTM, CDR2 ANQGSEA. V lost 4 bases and J lost 2, with 11 bases in between. The CDR3 region is CSVGVGGQETQYF. The CDR3 coding sequence is TGCAGCGTTGGGGTTGGGGGTCAAGAGACCCAGTACTTC.

This clonotype was recorded at least ten times. The chain carries TRBV7-2 and TRBJ2-7; perhaps TRBD2 as D (5 bases). Trimming cost V 1 base and J 3 bases, with 10 bases left between them. Germline CDR1 reads SGHTA; CDR2 reads FQGNSA. The length of the CDR3 is 14 residues. The CDR3 reads CASSLELSGYEQYF. Written as DNA, the CDR3 is TGTGCCAGCAGCTTAGAACTAAGCGGCTACGAGCAGTACTTC.

As concerns this clonotype: Being one base from a much bigger clone, this may be a read error. This chain's CDR3 is CAGREAGGKNIQYF. The CDR3 bases are TGTGCCGGCCGGGAGGCAGGGGGCAAAAACATTCAGTACTTC. The chain links TRBV2 to TRBJ2-4, with D possibly called TRBD1 or TRBD2 (7 bases each). Germline V gene lookup returns CDR1 SNHLY and CDR2 FYNNEI. The CDR3 length is 14 residues. The V end was cut by 11 bases, the J end by 3 bases, with 17 bases between.

This clonotype was observed a handful of times. The chain employs TRBV2 and TRBJ2-1; 9 positions match TRBD2. V was clipped by 8 bases and J by 2 bases; unmatched bases: 4. The CDR3 spans 14 residues. Per germline, CDR1 SNHLY and CDR2 FYNNEI. The CDR3 region is CASAGLAAYNEQFF. DNA for the CDR3: TGTGCCAGCGCGGGACTAGCAGCCTACAATGAGCAGTTCTTC.